The clone carrying this T cell receptor beta chain was detected many times. The antigen is not known. The germline CDR1 and CDR2 sequences are DFQATT and SNEGSKA (reference sequence). Deletions cut 1 base from V and 4 bases from J, with 21 bases between. The CDR3 loop spans 17 amino acids. Two oligonucleotides, mixed equimolar, formed the beta constant-region primer covering TRBC1 and TRBC2. An oligonucleotide with the SP2 primer and a 12-nucleotide UMI was ligated to the cDNA 3' end. The ligated cDNA underwent four PCR rounds using SP2 and nested alpha and beta constant-region primers. Via MiXCR, TCRdb re-called the UMI-ligation and nested PCR reads, giving one row per CDR3 protein. The repertoire holds around 90,000 distinct CDR3 sequences, with 7% as singletons. This record comes from a study of naive and memory T cell subsets. Study results and limitations: Diversity fell and Gini index rose from naive through CM, EM, EMRA. Clonotypes are single alpha or beta chains, not paired receptors.

The sequence was collected from a human donor in good health. The sample taken for sequencing was central memory CD4+ T cells from blood. The chain carries TRBV20-1 and TRBJ2-3; D perhaps matches TRBD2 (6 bases). For the CDR3, the DNA is TGCAGTGCTAGAGGGGCGGGGCGCGGTTCGGTCTCAGATACGCAGTATTTT. The encoded protein is CSARGAGRGSVSDTQYF.